These T cell receptor beta chains were read from a single sample in a study of shared clonotypes between healthy human individuals. Generated by immunoSEQ multiplex PCR, the TCRdb table keeps only in-frame clones and is missing some. The sample holds approximately 2,300,000 clones, just under 95% seen once. Sequencing was carried out using naive CD4+ T cells from PBMCs. The receptors come from a man between 18 and 35 years old in good health. Some clones in this sample may be carry-over from other donors' samples. The CDR3 runs from the conserved cysteine through the conserved F or W. The D gene is left open where the match is weak. Clone size is given for some rows only: seen once, a few or many times, or a class if the clone is expanded.

V: TRBV4-1
size: .
J: TRBJ2-1
D: TRBD2
DNA: TGCGCCAGCAGCCACCCTAGGGGGACTAGCGGGGACCAAGTCTACAATGAGCAGTTCTTC
CDR3: CASSHPRGTSGDQVYNEQFF

V: TRBV19
size: few
J: TRBJ1-5
D: .
DNA: TGTGCCAGTAGCCCCCGGGGCCTGAATCAGCCCCAGCATTTT
CDR3: CASSPRGLNQPQHF

V: TRBV6-1
size: .
J: TRBJ2-2
D: TRBD1
DNA: TGTGCCAGCAGGGGGACAGGGCGGAACACCGGGGAGCTGTTTTTT
CDR3: CASRGTGRNTGELFF

V: TRBV20-1
size: .
J: TRBJ2-5
D: .
DNA: TGCAGTGCTCTGGGAATAGAGACCCAGTACTTC
CDR3: CSALGIETQYF

V: TRBV15
size: .
J: TRBJ2-2
D: TRBD1
DNA: TGTGCCACCAGCAGAGAGCGACAGGGCGGCACCGGGGAGCTGTTTTTT
CDR3: CATSRERQGGTGELFF

V: TRBV5-6
size: .
J: TRBJ2-6
D: TRBD1
DNA: TGTGCCAGCATACCTTTAGGGACAGGGGTTTCCGGGGCCAACGTCCTGACTTTC
CDR3: CASIPLGTGVSGANVLTF

V: TRBV4-1
size: .
J: TRBJ1-4
D: TRBD1
DNA: TGCGCCAGCAGCCCCTCCGACAGGGTTGGAGAAAAACTGTTTTTT
CDR3: CASSPSDRVGEKLFF

V: TRBV28
size: .
J: TRBJ1-2
D: .
DNA: TGTGCCAGCAGTTTAGTGGGTAACTATGGCTACACCTTC
CDR3: CASSLVGNYGYTF

V: TRBV28
size: .
J: TRBJ2-2
D: TRBD2
DNA: TGTGCCAGCAGTTCTAGCGGGATGGCCAACACCGGGGAGCTGTTTTTT
CDR3: CASSSSGMANTGELFF

V: TRBV27
size: .
J: TRBJ1-5
D: TRBD1
DNA: TGTGCCAGCAGACAGGGGTACAATCAGCCCCAGCATTTT
CDR3: CASRQGYNQPQHF

V: TRBV28
size: .
J: TRBJ2-7
D: TRBD1
DNA: TGTGCCAGCAGTCCCCCTCGACAGGGCTCCCACGAGCAGTACTTC
CDR3: CASSPPRQGSHEQYF

V: TRBV11-3
size: few
J: TRBJ1-1
D: .
DNA: TGTGCCAGCAGCTTATCCGGTCATCGTGAAGCTTTCTTT
CDR3: CASSLSGHREAFF

V: TRBV28
size: .
J: TRBJ2-7
D: TRBD2
DNA: TGTGCCAGCAGTATGACTCTAGCGGGAGGTTTCTACGAGCAGTACTTC
CDR3: CASSMTLAGGFYEQYF

V: TRBV4-2
size: .
J: TRBJ1-6
D: .
DNA: TGTGCCAGCAGCCAGGGCGGGGGCGCCTATAATTCACCCCTCCACTTT
CDR3: CASSQGGGAYNSPLHF

V: TRBV5-4
size: .
J: TRBJ2-1
D: .
DNA: TGTGCCAGCAGCTTGGTTGTTTCGGGGAGGACGGATGAGCAGTTCTTC
CDR3: CASSLVVSGRTDEQFF

V: TRBV11-2
size: .
J: TRBJ1-1
D: TRBD1
DNA: TGTGCCAGCAGCTTAGCGGGGGACAGGGGGACCACTGAAGCTTTCTTT
CDR3: CASSLAGDRGTTEAFF

V: TRBV14
size: .
J: TRBJ2-2
D: .
DNA: TGTGCCAGCAGCCAACTCGCGGAGAACACCGGGGAGCTGTTTTTT
CDR3: CASSQLAENTGELFF

V: TRBV7-2
size: once
J: TRBJ2-2
D: .
DNA: TGTGCCAGCAGCTTAGACGGGATTTCGGAAGGCGGGGAGCTGTTTTTT
CDR3: CASSLDGISEGGELFF

V: TRBV7-9
size: .
J: TRBJ2-2
D: .
DNA: TGTGCCAGCAGCCCCTTTGGAACCGGGCCCACCGGGGAGCTGTTTTTT
CDR3: CASSPFGTGPTGELFF

V: TRBV29-1
size: .
J: TRBJ1-2
D: TRBD1
DNA: TGCAGCGTTACACCGGGACAGGGGGCGGCTTACACCTTC
CDR3: CSVTPGQGAAYTF

V: TRBV7-8
size: .
J: TRBJ2-7
D: .
DNA: TGTGCCAGCAGCTTAAGGTCAGGGAGCTACGAGCAGTACTTC
CDR3: CASSLRSGSYEQYF

V: TRBV11-3
size: .
J: TRBJ2-1
D: .
DNA: TGTGCCAGCAGCTCTGGCGGGCCTTACAATGAGCAGTTCTTC
CDR3: CASSSGGPYNEQFF